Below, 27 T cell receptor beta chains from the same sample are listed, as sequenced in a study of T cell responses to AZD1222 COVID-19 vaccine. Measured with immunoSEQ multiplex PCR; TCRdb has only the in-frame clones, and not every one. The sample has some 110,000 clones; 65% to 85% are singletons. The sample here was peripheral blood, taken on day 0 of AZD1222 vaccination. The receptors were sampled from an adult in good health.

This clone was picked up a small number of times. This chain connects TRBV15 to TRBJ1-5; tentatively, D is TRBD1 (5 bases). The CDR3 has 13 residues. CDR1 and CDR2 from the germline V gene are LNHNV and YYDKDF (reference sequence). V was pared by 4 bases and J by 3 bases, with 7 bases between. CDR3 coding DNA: TGTGCCACCAGCACAGGGACCAATCAGCCCCAGCATTTT. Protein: CATSTGTNQPQHF.

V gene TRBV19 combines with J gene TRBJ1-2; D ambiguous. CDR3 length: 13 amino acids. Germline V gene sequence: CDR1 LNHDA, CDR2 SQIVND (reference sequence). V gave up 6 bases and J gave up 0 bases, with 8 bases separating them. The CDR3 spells CASSPNPNYGYTF. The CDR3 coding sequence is TGTGCCAGTAGCCCGAACCCTAACTATGGCTACACCTTC.

The CDR3 here is CASSGWGRGMSLSVDEQFF. CDR3 coding DNA: TGTGCCAGCAGTGGGTGGGGCAGGGGGATGTCGTTAAGCGTCGATGAGCAGTTCTTC. The rearrangement links TRBV6-1 to TRBJ2-1; TRBD1 aligns across 7 bases. Germline values: CDR1 MNHNS, CDR2 SASEGT. The CDR3 consists of 19 residues. V gave up 4 bases and J gave up 8 bases; unmatched junction bases: 23.

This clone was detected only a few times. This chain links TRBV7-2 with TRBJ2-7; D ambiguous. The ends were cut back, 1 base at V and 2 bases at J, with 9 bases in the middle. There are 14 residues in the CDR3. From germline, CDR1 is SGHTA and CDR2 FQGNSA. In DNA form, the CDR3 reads TGTGCCAGCAGCTTAGACTACAGAGCCTACGAGCAGTACTTC. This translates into CASSLDYRAYEQYF.

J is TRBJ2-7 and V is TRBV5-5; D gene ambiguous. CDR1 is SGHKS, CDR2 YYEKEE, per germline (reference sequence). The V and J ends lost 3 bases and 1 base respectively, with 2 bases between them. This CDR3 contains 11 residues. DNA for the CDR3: TGTGCCAGCAGCTCATCCTACGAGCAGTACTTC. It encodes CASSSSYEQYF.

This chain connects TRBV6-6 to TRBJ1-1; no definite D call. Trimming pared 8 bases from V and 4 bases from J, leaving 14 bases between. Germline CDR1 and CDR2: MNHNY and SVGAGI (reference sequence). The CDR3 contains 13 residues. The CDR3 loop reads CASGPVGFTEAFF. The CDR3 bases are TGTGCCAGCGGCCCGGTAGGGTTCACTGAAGCTTTCTTT.

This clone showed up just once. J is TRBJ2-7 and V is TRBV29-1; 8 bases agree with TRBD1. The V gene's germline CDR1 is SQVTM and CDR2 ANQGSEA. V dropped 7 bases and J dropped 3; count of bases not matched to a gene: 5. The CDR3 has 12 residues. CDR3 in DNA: TGCAGCGCCCGGGACAGGAGCTACGAGCAGTACTTC. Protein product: CSARDRSYEQYF.

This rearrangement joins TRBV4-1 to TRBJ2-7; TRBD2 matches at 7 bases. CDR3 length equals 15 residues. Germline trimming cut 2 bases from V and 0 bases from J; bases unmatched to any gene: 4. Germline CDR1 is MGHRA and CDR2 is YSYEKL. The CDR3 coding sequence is TGCGCCAGCAGCCAAATGCGCGGGAGCTCCTACGAGCAGTACTTC. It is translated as CASSQMRGSSYEQYF.

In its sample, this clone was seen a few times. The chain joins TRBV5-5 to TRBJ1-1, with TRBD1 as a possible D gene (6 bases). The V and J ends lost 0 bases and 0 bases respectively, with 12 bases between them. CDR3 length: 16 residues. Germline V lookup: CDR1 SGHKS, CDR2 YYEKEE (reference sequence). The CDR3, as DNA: TGTGCCAGCAGCTTGGGTCCAGGGGCCTTGAACACTGAAGCTTTCTTT. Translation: CASSLGPGALNTEAFF.

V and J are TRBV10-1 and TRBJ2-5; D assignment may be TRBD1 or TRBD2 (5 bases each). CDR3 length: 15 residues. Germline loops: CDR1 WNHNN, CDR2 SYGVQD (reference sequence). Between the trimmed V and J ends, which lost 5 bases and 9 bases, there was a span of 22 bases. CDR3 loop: CASSFDGTADWSQYF. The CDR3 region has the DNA TGCGCCAGCAGTTTCGACGGGACGGCCGATTGGTCCCAGTACTTC.

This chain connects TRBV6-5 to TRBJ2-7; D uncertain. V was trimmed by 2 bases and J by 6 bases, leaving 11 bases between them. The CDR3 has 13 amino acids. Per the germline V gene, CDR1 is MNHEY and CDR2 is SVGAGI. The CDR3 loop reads CASSYLGYGEQYF. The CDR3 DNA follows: TGTGCCAGCAGTTACCTGGGTTACGGCGAGCAGTACTTC.

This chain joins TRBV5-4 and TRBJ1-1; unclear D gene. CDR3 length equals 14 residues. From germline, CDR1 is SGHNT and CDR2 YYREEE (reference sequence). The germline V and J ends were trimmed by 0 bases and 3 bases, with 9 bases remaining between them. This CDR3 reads CASSLAWADTEAFF. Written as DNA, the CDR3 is TGTGCCAGCAGCTTGGCGTGGGCCGACACTGAAGCTTTCTTT.

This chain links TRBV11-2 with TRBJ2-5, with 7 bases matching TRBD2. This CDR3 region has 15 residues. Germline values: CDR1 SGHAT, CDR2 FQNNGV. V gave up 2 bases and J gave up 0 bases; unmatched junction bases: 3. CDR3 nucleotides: TGTGCCAGCAGCTTATTGGGGGGGTACCAAGAGACCCAGTACTTC. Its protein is CASSLLGGYQETQYF.

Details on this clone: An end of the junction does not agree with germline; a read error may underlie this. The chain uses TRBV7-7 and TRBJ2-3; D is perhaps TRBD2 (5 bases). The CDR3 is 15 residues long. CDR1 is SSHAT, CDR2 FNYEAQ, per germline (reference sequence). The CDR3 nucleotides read TGTGCTAGCAGCTTAGGTTCCGGGGGCACAGATACGCAGTATTTT. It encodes CASSLGSGGTDTQYF.

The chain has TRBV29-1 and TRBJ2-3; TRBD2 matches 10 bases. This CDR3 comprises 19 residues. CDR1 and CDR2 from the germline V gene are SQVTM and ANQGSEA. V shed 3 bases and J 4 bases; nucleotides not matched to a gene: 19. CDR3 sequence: CSVDGQDEPDSGRSDTQYF. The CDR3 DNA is TGCAGCGTTGATGGACAGGACGAACCGGATAGCGGGAGGTCAGATACGCAGTATTTT.

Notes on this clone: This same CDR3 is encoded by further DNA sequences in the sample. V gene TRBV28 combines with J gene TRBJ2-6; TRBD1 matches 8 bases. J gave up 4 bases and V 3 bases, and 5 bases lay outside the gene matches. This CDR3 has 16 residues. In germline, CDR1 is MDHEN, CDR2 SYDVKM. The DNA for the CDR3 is TGTGCCAGCAGTTTCCAGGGGGCGGGGGGGGCCAACGTCCTGACTTTC. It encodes CASSFQGAGGANVLTF.

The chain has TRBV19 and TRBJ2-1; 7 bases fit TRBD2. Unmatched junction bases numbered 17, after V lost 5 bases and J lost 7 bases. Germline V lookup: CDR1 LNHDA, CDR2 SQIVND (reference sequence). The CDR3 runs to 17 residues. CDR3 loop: CASSLSGGGINRNEQFF. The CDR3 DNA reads TGTGCCAGTAGTTTATCGGGCGGGGGTATTAATAGGAATGAGCAGTTCTTC.

This CDR3 reads CASSLGLTGTEAFF. Here the CDR3 DNA reads TGTGCCAGCAGTTTAGGGCTGACGGGGACTGAAGCTTTCTTT. V is TRBV27 and J is TRBJ1-1; D unclear. The CDR3 runs to 14 residues. The V gene's germline CDR1 is MNHEY and CDR2 SMNVEV (reference sequence). V was trimmed by 2 bases and J by 5 bases, leaving 12 bases between them.

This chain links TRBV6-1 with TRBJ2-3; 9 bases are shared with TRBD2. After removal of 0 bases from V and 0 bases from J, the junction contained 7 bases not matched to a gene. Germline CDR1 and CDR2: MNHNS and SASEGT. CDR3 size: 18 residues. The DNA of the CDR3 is TGTGCCAGCAGTGAAGCTAGCGGGGGTACATATAGCACAGATACGCAGTATTTT. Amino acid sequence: CASSEASGGTYSTDTQYF.

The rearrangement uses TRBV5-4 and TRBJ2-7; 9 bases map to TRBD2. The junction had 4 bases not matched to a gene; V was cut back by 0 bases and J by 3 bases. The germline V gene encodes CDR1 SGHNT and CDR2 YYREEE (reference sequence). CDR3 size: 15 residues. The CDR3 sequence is CASSLGLADLYEQYF. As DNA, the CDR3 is TGTGCCAGCAGCTTGGGACTAGCGGACCTCTACGAGCAGTACTTC.

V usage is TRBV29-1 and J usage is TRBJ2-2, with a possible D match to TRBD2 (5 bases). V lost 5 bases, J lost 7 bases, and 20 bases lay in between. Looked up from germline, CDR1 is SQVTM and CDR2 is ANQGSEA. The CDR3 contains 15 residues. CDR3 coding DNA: TGCAGCGTTACAACCCTGACACCGGCGGGCGGGGAGCTGTTTTTT. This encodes CSVTTLTPAGGELFF.

DNA for the CDR3: TGTGCCAGTAGTTCTGGACAGGGAAATCAGCCCCAGCATTTT. Translation gives CASSSGQGNQPQHF. The chain is built from TRBV19 and TRBJ1-5, with 8 bases identical to TRBD1. V dropped 5 bases and J dropped 4; count of bases not matched to a gene: 4. CDR1 and CDR2 from the germline V gene are LNHDA and SQIVND (reference sequence). This CDR3 is 14 amino acids long.

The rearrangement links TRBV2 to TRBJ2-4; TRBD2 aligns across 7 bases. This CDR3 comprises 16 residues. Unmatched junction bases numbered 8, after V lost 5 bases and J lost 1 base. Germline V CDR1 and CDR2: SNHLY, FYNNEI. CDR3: CASSPQGGSAKNIQYF. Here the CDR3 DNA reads TGTGCCAGCAGTCCCCAGGGAGGGTCGGCCAAAAACATTCAGTACTTC.

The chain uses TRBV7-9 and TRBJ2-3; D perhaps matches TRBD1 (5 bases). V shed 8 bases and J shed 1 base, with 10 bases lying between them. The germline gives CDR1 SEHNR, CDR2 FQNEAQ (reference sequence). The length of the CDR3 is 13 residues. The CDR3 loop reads CASGDRRTDTQYF. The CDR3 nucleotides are TGTGCCAGCGGCGACAGACGCACAGATACGCAGTATTTT.

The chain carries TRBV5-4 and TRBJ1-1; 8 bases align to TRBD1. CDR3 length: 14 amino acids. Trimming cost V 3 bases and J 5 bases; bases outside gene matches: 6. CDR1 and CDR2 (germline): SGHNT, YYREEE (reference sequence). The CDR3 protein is CASSSPTGGTEAFF. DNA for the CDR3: TGTGCCAGCAGCTCCCCCACAGGGGGAACTGAAGCTTTCTTT.

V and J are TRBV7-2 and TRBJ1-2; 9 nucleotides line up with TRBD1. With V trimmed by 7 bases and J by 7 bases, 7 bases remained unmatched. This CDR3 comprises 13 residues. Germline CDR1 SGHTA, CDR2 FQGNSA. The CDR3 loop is CASNEQGAGGYTF. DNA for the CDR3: TGTGCCAGCAACGAACAGGGGGCGGGTGGCTACACCTTC.

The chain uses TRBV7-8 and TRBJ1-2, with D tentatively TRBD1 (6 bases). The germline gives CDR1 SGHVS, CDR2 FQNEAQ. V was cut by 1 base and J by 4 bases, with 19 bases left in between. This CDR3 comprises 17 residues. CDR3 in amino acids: CASSLDNRVFGFYGYTF. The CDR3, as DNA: TGTGCCAGCAGCTTAGACAACAGGGTTTTTGGTTTCTATGGCTACACCTTC.